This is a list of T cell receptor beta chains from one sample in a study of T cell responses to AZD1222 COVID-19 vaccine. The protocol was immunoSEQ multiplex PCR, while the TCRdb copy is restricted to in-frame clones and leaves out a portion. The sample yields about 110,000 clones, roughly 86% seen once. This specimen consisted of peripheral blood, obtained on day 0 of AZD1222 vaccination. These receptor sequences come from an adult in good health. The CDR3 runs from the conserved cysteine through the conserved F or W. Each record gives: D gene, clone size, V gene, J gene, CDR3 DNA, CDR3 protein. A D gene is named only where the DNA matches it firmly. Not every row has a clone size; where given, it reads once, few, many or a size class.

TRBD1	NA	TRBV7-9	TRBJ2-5	TGTGCCAGCAGCCAAACGACAGGGGGCACGGAGACCCAGTACTTC	CASSQTTGGTETQYF
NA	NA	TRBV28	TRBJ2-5	TGTGCCAGCAGTTCTTTTGGGGGTAGTAAGTCCTCTTTGGGAGAGACCCAGTACTTC	CASSSFGGSKSSLGETQYF
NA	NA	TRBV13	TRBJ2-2	TGTGCCAGCAGCTTCCTAGTAGGTGGCGGGGAGCTGTTTTTT	CASSFLVGGGELFF
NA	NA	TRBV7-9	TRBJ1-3	TGTGCCAGCAGCCGCGAATCACAGGGTTCTGGAAACACCATATATTTT	CASSRESQGSGNTIYF
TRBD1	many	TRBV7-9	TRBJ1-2	TGTGCCAGCAGCTTCCGAAGGACAGGGAACAACTATGGCTACACCTTC	CASSFRRTGNNYGYTF
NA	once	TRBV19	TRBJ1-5	TGTGCCAGTAGTACCCTCCAGACAGAAAATCAGCCCCAGCATTTT	CASSTLQTENQPQHF
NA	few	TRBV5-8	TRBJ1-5	TGTGCCAGCAGCCCGCTGACAGGTAGCAATCAGCCCCAGCATTTT	CASSPLTGSNQPQHF
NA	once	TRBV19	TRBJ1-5	TGTGCCAGTAGTATTTGGGCATCAGCCAGCAATCAGCCCCAGCATTTT	CASSIWASASNQPQHF
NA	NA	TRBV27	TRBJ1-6	TGTGCCAGCAGTTTATGGGACGGTTTTAATTCACCCCTCCACTTT	CASSLWDGFNSPLHF
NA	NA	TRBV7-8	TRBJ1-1	TGTGCCAGCAACCTGCGCAGGAACACTGAAGCTTTCTTT	CASNLRRNTEAFF